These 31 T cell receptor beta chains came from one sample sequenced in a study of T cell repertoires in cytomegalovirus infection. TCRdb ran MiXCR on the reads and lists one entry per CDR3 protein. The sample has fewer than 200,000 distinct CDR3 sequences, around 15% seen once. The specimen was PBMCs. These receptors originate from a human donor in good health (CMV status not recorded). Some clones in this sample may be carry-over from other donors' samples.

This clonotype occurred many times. The CDR3 coding sequence is TGTGCCAGCAGTGAAGGTCCCGGAACAAGCAATCAGCCCCAGCATTTT. It codes for CASSEGPGTSNQPQHF. V is TRBV6-1 and J is TRBJ1-5; D is uncertain. Germline V gene lookup returns CDR1 MNHNS and CDR2 SASEGT. The ends were cut back, 1 base at V and 1 base at J, with 11 bases in the middle. The CDR3 is 16 amino acids.

CDR3 nucleotide sequence: TGCGCCAGCGGAAGACAGGGAAACAACACTGAAGCTTTCTTT. Its translation is CASGRQGNNTEAFF. The V call is TRBV4-1, the J call TRBJ1-1; 7 bases agree with TRBD1. There are 14 residues in the CDR3. Germline values: CDR1 MGHRA, CDR2 YSYEKL. J lost 2 bases, V lost 8 bases, and 8 bases had no gene match.

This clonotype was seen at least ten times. The CDR3 loop is CASSPSRDTFITRSNQPQHF. CDR3 coding DNA: TGTGCCAGCAGCCCCTCCCGGGACACCTTTATCACAAGGAGCAATCAGCCCCAGCATTTT. This sequence joins TRBV7-2 and TRBJ1-5; D is perhaps TRBD1 (6 bases). The CDR3 is 20 amino acids. The germline V gene has CDR1 SGHTA and CDR2 FQGNSA. The V end was cut by 5 bases, the J end by 1 base, with 27 bases between.

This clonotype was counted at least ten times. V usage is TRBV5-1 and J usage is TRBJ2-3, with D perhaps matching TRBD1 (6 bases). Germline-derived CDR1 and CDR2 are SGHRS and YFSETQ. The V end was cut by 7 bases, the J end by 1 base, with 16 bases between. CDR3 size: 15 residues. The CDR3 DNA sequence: TGCGCCAGCGGCGCAGGGGACCAAGGCACAGATACGCAGTATTTT. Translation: CASGAGDQGTDTQYF.

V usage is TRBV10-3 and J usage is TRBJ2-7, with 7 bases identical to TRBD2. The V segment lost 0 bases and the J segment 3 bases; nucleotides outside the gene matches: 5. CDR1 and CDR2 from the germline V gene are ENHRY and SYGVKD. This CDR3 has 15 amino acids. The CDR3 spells CAISESWGGNYEQYF. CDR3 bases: TGTGCCATCAGTGAGTCGTGGGGAGGGAACTACGAGCAGTACTTC.

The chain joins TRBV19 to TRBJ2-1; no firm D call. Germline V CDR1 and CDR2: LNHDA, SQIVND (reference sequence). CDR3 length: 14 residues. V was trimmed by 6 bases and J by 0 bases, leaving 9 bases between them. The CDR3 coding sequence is TGTGCCAGTAGCCCCACGAGCTCCTACAATGAGCAGTTCTTC. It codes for CASSPTSSYNEQFF.

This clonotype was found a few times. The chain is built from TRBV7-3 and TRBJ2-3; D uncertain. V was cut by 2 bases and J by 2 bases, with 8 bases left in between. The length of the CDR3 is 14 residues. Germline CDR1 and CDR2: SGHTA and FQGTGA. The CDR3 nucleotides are TGTGCCAGCAGCTTATTGCGGAACACAGATACGCAGTATTTT. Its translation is CASSLLRNTDTQYF.

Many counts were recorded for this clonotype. The CDR3 is CAISGAGISYEQYF. The CDR3 coding sequence is TGTGCCATCAGTGGGGCAGGGATCTCCTACGAGCAGTACTTC. The chain carries TRBV10-3 and TRBJ2-7; the D gene is possibly TRBD1 (5 bases). The CDR3 sequence is 14 residues long. The V gene's germline CDR1 is ENHRY and CDR2 SYGVKD. V lost 4 bases and J 0 bases, leaving 10 bases between the germline ends.

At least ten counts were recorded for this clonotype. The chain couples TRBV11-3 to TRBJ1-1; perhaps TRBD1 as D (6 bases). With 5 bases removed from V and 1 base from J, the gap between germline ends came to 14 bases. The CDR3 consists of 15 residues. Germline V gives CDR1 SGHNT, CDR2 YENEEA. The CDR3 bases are TGTGCCAGCAGCCAGGGGCCAGAAACGAACACTGAAGCTTTCTTT. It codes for CASSQGPETNTEAFF.

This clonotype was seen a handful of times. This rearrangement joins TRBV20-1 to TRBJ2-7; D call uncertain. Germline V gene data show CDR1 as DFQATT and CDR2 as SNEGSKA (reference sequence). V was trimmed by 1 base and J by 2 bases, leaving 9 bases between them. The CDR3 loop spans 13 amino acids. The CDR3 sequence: CSARGPATYEQYF. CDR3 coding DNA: TGCAGTGCTAGAGGCCCCGCTACCTACGAGCAGTACTTC.

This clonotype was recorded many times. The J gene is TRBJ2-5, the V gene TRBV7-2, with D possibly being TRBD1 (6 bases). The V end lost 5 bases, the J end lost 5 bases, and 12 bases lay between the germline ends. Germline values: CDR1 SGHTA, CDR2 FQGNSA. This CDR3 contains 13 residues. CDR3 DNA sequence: TGTGCCAGCAGCGCTACAGGGTGGGAGACCCAGTACTTC. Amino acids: CASSATGWETQYF.

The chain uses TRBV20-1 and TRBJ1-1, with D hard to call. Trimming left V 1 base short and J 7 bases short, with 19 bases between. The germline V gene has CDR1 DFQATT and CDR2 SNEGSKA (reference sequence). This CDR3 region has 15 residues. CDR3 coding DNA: TGCAGTGCTAGAGCCCGAGCCGCGCCTCAGAGTGAAGCTTTCTTT. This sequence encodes CSARARAAPQSEAFF.

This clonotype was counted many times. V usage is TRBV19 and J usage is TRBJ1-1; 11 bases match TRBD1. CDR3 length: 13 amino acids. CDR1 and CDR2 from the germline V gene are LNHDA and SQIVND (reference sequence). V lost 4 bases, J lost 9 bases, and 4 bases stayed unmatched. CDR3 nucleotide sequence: TGTGCCAGTAGTACAGGGACAGGGGGAAAAGCTTTCTTT. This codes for CASSTGTGGKAFF.

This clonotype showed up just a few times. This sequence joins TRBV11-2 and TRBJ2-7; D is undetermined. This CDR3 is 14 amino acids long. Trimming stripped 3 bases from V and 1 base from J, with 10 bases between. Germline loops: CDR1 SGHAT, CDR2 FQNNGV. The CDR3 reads CASSLSLLSYEQYF. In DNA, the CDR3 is TGTGCCAGCAGCTTGAGCCTTCTATCCTACGAGCAGTACTTC.

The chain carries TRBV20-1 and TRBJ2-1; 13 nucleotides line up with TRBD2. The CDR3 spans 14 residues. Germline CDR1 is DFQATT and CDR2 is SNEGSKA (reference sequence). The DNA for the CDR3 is TGCAGCGCCCCCGGACTAGCGGGAGAAGATGAGCAGTTCTTC. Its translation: CSAPGLAGEDEQFF.

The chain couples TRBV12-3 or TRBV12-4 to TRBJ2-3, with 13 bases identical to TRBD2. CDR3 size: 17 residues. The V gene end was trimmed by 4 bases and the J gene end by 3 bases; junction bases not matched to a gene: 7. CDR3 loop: CASSWGLAGPRTDTQYF. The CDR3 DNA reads TGTGCCAGCAGTTGGGGACTAGCGGGGCCCCGGACAGATACGCAGTATTTT.

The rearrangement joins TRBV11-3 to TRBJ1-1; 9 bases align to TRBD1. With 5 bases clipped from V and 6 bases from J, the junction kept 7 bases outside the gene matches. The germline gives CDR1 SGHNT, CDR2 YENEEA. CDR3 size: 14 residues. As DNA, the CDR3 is TGTGCCAGCAGCCCAGGGACAGGGAGGTCTGAAGCTTTCTTT. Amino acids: CASSPGTGRSEAFF.

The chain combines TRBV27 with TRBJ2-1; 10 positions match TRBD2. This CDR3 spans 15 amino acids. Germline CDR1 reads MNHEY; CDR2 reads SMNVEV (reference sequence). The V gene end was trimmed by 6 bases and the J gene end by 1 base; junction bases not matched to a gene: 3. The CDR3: CASSPLAGSYNEQFF. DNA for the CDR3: TGTGCCAGCAGCCCACTAGCGGGGTCCTACAATGAGCAGTTCTTC.

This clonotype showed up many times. DNA for the CDR3: TGTGCCAGCAGCTGGGACAGGGAAGAAGAAAAACTGTTTTTT. Translated, it gives CASSWDREEEKLFF. The chain links TRBV7-9 to TRBJ1-4, with 9 positions matching TRBD1. The CDR3 runs to 14 residues. The V and J ends lost 4 bases and 8 bases, in that order; junction bases with no gene match: 5. Germline-derived CDR1 and CDR2 are SEHNR and FQNEAQ (reference sequence). Complete variable domain (other parts from reference TRBV7-9 and TRBJ1-4): DTGVSQNPRHKITKRGQNVTFRCDPISEHNRLYWYRQTLGQGPEFLTYFQNEAQLEKSRLLSDRFSAERPKGSFSTLEIQRTEQGDSAMYLCASSWDREEEKLFFGSGTQLSVL.

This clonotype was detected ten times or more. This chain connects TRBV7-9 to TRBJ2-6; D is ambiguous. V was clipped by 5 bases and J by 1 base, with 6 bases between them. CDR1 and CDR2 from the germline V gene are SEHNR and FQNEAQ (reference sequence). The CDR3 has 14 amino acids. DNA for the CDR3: TGTGCCAGCAGCCCCCCTTCTGGGGCCAACGTCCTGACTTTC. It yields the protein CASSPPSGANVLTF.

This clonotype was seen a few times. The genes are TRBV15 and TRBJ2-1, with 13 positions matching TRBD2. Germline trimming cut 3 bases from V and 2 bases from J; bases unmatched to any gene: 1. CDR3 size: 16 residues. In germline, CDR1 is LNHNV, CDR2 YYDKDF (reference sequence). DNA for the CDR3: TGTGCCACCAGCAGTGGACTAGCGGGAGCCTACAATGAGCAGTTCTTC. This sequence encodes CATSSGLAGAYNEQFF. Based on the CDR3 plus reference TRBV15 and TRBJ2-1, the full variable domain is DAMVIQNPRYQVTQFGKPVTLSCSQTLNHNVMYWYQQKSSQAPKLLFHYYDKDFNNEADTPDNFQSRRPNTSFCFLDIRSPGLGDTAMYLCATSSGLAGAYNEQFFGPGTRLTVL.

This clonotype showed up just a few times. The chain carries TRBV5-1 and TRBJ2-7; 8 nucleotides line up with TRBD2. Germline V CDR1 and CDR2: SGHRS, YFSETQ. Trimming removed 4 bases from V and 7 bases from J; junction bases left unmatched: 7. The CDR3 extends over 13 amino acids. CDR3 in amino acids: CASSGAGVGEQYF. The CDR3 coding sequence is TGCGCCAGCAGCGGAGCGGGAGTGGGAGAGCAGTACTTC.

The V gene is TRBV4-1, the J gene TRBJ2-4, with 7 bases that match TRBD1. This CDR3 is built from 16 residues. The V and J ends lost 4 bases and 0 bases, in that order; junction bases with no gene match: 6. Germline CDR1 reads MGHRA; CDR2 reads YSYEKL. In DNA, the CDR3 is TGCGCCAGCAGCCGGGTGGGGACAGCAGCCAAAAACATTCAGTACTTC. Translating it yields CASSRVGTAAKNIQYF.

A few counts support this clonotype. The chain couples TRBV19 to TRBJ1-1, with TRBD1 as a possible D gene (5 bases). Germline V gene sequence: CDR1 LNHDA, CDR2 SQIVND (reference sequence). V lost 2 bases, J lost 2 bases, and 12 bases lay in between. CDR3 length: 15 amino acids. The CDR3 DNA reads TGTGCCAGTAGTATATCGGGGGGTCTAAACACTGAAGCTTTCTTT. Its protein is CASSISGGLNTEAFF. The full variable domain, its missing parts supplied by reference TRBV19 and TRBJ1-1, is DGGITQSPKYLFRKEGQNVTLSCEQNLNHDAMYWYRQDPGQGLRLIYYSQIVNDFQKGDIAEGYSVSREKKESFPLTVTSAQKNPTAFYLCASSISGGLNTEAFFGQGTRLTVV.

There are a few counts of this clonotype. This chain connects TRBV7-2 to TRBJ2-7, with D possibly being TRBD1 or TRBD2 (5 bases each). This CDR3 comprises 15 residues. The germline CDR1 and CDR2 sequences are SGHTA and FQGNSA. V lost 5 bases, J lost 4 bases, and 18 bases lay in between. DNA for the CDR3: TGTGCCAGCAGCCCGGGACCAGCGATGGGGTACGAGCAGTACTTC. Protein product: CASSPGPAMGYEQYF.

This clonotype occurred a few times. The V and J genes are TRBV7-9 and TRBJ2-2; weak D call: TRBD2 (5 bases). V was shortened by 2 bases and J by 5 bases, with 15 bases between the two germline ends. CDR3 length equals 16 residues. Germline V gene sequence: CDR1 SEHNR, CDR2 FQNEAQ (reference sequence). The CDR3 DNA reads TGTGCCAGCAGCTTAATAGGAGGACCCAGGACCGGGGAGCTGTTTTTT. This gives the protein CASSLIGGPRTGELFF.

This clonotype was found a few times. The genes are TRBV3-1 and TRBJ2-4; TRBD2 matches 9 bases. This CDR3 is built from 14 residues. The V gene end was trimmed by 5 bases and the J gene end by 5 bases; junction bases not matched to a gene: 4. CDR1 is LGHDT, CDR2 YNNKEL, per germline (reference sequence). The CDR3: CASSISGRQNIQYF. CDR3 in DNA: TGTGCCAGCAGCATTAGCGGGAGACAAAACATTCAGTACTTC.

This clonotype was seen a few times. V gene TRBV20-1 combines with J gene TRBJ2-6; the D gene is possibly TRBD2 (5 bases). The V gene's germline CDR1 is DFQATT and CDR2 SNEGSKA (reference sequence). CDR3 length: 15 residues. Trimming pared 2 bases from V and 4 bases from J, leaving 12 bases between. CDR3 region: CSARNSPGGANVLTF. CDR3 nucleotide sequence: TGCAGTGCTAGAAACTCCCCGGGGGGGGCCAACGTCCTGACTTTC.

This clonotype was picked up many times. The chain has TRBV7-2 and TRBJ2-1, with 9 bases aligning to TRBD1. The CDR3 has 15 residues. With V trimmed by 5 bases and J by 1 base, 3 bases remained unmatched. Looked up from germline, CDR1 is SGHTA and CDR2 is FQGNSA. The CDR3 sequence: CASSGDRGSYNEQFF. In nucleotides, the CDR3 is TGTGCCAGCAGCGGCGACAGGGGGTCCTACAATGAGCAGTTCTTC.

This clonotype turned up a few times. Written as DNA, the CDR3 is TGCAGCGTCCTAGGGACAGTTGTATCCTACGAGCAGTACTTC. Its protein product is CSVLGTVVSYEQYF. V usage is TRBV29-1 and J usage is TRBJ2-7; the match to TRBD1 covers 7 bases. Germline values: CDR1 SQVTM, CDR2 ANQGSEA. V lost 6 bases, J lost 1 base, and 9 bases stayed unmatched. This CDR3 contains 14 residues.

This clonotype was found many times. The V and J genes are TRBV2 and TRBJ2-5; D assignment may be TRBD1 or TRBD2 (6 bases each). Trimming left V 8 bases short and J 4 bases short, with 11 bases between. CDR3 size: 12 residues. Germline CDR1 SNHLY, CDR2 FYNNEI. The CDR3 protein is CASDGGPETQYF. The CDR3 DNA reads TGTGCCAGCGACGGGGGCCCAGAGACCCAGTACTTC.